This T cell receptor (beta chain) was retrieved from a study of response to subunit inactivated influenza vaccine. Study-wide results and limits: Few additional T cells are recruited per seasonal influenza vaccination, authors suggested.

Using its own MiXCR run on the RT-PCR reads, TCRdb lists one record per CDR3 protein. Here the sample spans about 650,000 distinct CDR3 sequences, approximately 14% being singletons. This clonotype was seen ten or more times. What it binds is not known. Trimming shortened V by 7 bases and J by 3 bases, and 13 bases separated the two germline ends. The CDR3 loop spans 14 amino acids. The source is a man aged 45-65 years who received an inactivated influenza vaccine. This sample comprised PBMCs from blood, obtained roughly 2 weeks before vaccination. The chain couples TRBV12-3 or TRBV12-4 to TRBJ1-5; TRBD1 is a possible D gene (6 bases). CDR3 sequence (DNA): TGTGCCAGCAAAGAGGACAGCTACAATCAGCCCCAGCATTTT. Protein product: CASKEDSYNQPQHF.